The 30 T cell receptor beta chains reported below all come from one sample, sequenced in a study of identical twins' blood T cells. TCRdb re-called the 5' RACE reads with MiXCR, one entry per CDR3 protein. Of 350,000 to 450,000 distinct CDR3 sequences in the sample, approximately 30% were seen once. The sample comprised PBMCs. The receptor source for this set is a woman between 18 and 55 years old in good health.

The gene calls are TRBV14 and TRBJ2-7, with D uncertain. Trimming removed 4 bases at V and 5 bases at J, with 6 bases between. CDR1 SGHDN and CDR2 FVKESK come from the germline V gene. The CDR3 runs to 11 residues. CDR3 residues: CASSLSDEQYF. The CDR3 coding sequence is TGTGCCAGCAGCCTAAGTGACGAGCAGTACTTC.

The rearrangement uses TRBV7-2 and TRBJ1-2; no reliable D call. Germline V gene lookup returns CDR1 SGHTA and CDR2 FQGNSA. V gave up 6 bases and J gave up 8 bases, with 22 bases separating them. This CDR3 spans 15 amino acids. This CDR3 is CASSTTPIRGEGYTF. CDR3 DNA: TGTGCCAGCAGTACGACTCCAATACGGGGAGAGGGCTACACCTTC.

CDR3 sequence (DNA): TGCAGTGCTCCCACAGGGGCTGAAGCTTTCTTT. Translated, it gives CSAPTGAEAFF. The chain links TRBV20-1 to TRBJ1-1; TRBD1 matches at 7 bases. Germline V gene data show CDR1 as DFQATT and CDR2 as SNEGSKA (reference sequence). The CDR3 is 11 residues long. The junction had 3 bases not matched to a gene; V was cut back by 5 bases and J by 6 bases.

A few counts support this clonotype. A junction boundary mismatches the germline segment, possibly from a read error. The genes are TRBV11-2 and TRBJ1-1, with no clear D. CDR1 and CDR2 from the germline V gene are SGHAT and FQNNGV. The CDR3 consists of 15 residues. CDR3 residues: CASSLGYSYNTEAFF. CDR3 DNA sequence: TGTGCCAGTAGCTTAGGGTACAGTTATAACACTGAAGCTTTCTTT.

This clonotype was seen repeatedly, ten times or more. The V gene is TRBV10-3, the J gene TRBJ1-1; D gene unclear. The CDR3 has 12 amino acids. The V end lost 4 bases, the J end lost 7 bases, and 10 bases lay between the germline ends. Germline V gene lookup returns CDR1 ENHRY and CDR2 SYGVKD. CDR3 loop: CAISGADGEAFF. The CDR3 coding sequence is TGTGCCATCAGTGGGGCGGACGGTGAAGCTTTCTTT.

This clonotype was counted ten times or more. The rearrangement links TRBV6-6 to TRBJ2-2, with D unresolved. The CDR3 is 11 amino acids. Germline assignment: CDR1 MNHNY and CDR2 SVGAGI (reference sequence). Between the trimmed V and J ends, which lost 2 bases and 7 bases, there was a span of 2 bases. For the CDR3, the DNA is TGTGCCAGCAGTTACGTCGGGGAGCTGTTTTTT. The encoded protein is CASSYVGELFF.

This chain uses TRBV5-1 with TRBJ2-3, with 7 bases aligning to TRBD1. Losses at the gene ends were 7 bases for V and 0 bases for J; bases not matched to a gene: 8. Per the germline V gene, CDR1 is SGHRS and CDR2 is YFSETQ. The CDR3 contains 15 residues. CDR3 region: CASADRVSSTDTQYF. The DNA of the CDR3 is TGCGCCAGCGCCGACAGGGTCTCTAGCACAGATACGCAGTATTTT. Complete variable domain (other parts from reference TRBV5-1 and TRBJ2-3): KAGVTQTPRYLIKTRGQQVTLSCSPISGHRSVSWYQQTPGQGLQFLFEYFSETQRNKGNFPGRFSGRQFSNSRSEMNVSTLELGDSALYLCASADRVSSTDTQYFGPGTRLTVL.

This rearrangement joins TRBV11-2 to TRBJ2-3, with 9 bases that match TRBD2. Germline CDR1 and CDR2: SGHAT and FQNNGV. The CDR3 length is 16 residues. V was clipped by 0 bases and J by 2 bases; unmatched bases: 3. The DNA of the CDR3 is TGTGCCAGCAGCTTAGAGCTAGCGGGAAACACAGATACGCAGTATTTT. Encoded protein: CASSLELAGNTDTQYF.

This clonotype was counted only a few times. The V gene is TRBV27, the J gene TRBJ2-1; no clear D gene. The CDR3 spans 14 residues. The V and J ends lost 6 bases and 0 bases respectively, with 9 bases between them. Germline V lookup: CDR1 MNHEY, CDR2 SMNVEV (reference sequence). The CDR3 DNA follows: TGTGCCAGCAGCCGATCGGCCTCCTACAATGAGCAGTTCTTC. Residues: CASSRSASYNEQFF.

This clonotype has only one observation. The chain combines TRBV4-3 with TRBJ2-1; tentatively, D is TRBD2 (5 bases). Trimming took 0 bases from V and 3 from J, leaving 9 bases between them. The CDR3 contains 15 residues. In germline, CDR1 is LGHNA, CDR2 YSLEER. The CDR3 loop is CASSQDRGIYNEQFF. In DNA, the CDR3 is TGCGCCAGCAGCCAAGATAGAGGGATCTACAATGAGCAGTTCTTC.

This clonotype was seen more than once but under ten times. V gene TRBV10-3 combines with J gene TRBJ1-5; D remains ambiguous. Germline loops: CDR1 ENHRY, CDR2 SYGVKD. Trimming shortened V by 4 bases and J by 7 bases, and 14 bases separated the two germline ends. CDR3 length: 14 amino acids. The CDR3 here is CAISGLGSQQPQHF. CDR3 bases: TGTGCCATCAGTGGTTTAGGGTCTCAACAGCCCCAGCATTTT.

The rearrangement uses TRBV6-6 and TRBJ1-6; 7 nucleotides align to TRBD1. CDR1 and CDR2 (germline): MNHNY, SVGAGI (reference sequence). V was clipped by 6 bases and J by 0 bases; unmatched bases: 8. CDR3 length: 17 residues. In DNA, the CDR3 is TGTGCCAGCAGAACGGACAGGAAGAGCTCCTATAATTCACCCCTCCACTTT. Translation gives CASRTDRKSSYNSPLHF.

A few counts support this clonotype. This sequence joins TRBV11-3 and TRBJ2-2, with 7 bases identical to TRBD1. V lost 10 bases and J lost 4; bases outside the gene matches: 9. CDR1 is SGHNT, CDR2 YENEEA, per germline. This CDR3 contains 14 residues. CDR3 in amino acids: CATRPDRATGELFF. The DNA of the CDR3 is TGTGCCACCAGACCCGACAGGGCCACCGGGGAGCTGTTTTTT.

As for this clonotype: A junction end diverges from the germline sequence, so it may reflect a read error. The V gene is TRBV19, the J gene TRBJ1-3; D remains ambiguous. The germline V gene encodes CDR1 LNHDA and CDR2 SQIVND (reference sequence). The CDR3 runs to 14 residues. The DNA of the CDR3 is TGTGCCAGTATTATAAACCGCTCTGGAAACACCATATATTTT. This codes for CASIINRSGNTIYF.

This chain links TRBV6-5 with TRBJ2-2; 13 positions match TRBD2. The V gene end was trimmed by 10 bases and the J gene end by 3 bases; junction bases not matched to a gene: 2. This CDR3 spans 14 amino acids. Germline CDR1 and CDR2: MNHEY and SVGAGI. The CDR3 spells CATGLAGDTGELFF. In DNA, the CDR3 is TGTGCCACCGGACTAGCGGGAGACACCGGGGAGCTGTTTTTT.

V and J are TRBV20-1 and TRBJ2-2; D ambiguous. The germline V and J ends were trimmed by 6 bases and 1 base, with 15 bases remaining between them. Germline lookup yields CDR1 DFQATT and CDR2 SNEGSKA (reference sequence). The CDR3 runs 15 residues. The CDR3, as DNA: TGCAGTGCGAGTACGACCTTACTGAACACCGGGGAGCTGTTTTTT. Its protein is CSASTTLLNTGELFF.

This clonotype has a count of ten or more. The V call is TRBV20-1, the J call TRBJ1-6; D remains ambiguous. Germline CDR1 DFQATT, CDR2 SNEGSKA (reference sequence). CDR3 length: 21 residues. V lost 0 bases, J lost 0 bases, and 24 bases lay in between. The CDR3 protein is CSARDSLHSVRLSSYNSPLHF. CDR3 in DNA: TGCAGTGCTAGAGACAGCCTGCACAGCGTCAGACTCAGCTCCTATAATTCACCCCTCCACTTT.

In this sample, this clonotype turned up a few times. This chain links TRBV5-1 with TRBJ2-3, with 8 bases identical to TRBD1. The germline V gene encodes CDR1 SGHRS and CDR2 YFSETQ. With 4 bases clipped from V and 2 bases from J, the junction kept 6 bases outside the gene matches. The CDR3 consists of 15 residues. CDR3 bases: TGCGCCAGCAGCATCCGACAGGGGATCACAGATACGCAGTATTTT. The encoded protein is CASSIRQGITDTQYF.

J is TRBJ2-1 and V is TRBV29-1; a weak D match, TRBD2 (6 bases). The CDR3 length is 14 residues. Germline loops: CDR1 SQVTM, CDR2 ANQGSEA. Between the trimmed V and J ends, which lost 6 bases and 2 bases, there was a span of 14 bases. DNA of the CDR3: TGCAGCGTGGCCGGGACTCAGCCCTACAATGAGCAGTTCTTC. It translates to CSVAGTQPYNEQFF.

This clonotype was detected ten times or more. The J gene is TRBJ1-1, the V gene TRBV20-1; TRBD1 is a possible D gene (6 bases). V gave up 2 bases and J gave up 0 bases, with 10 bases separating them. Looked up from germline, CDR1 is DFQATT and CDR2 is SNEGSKA (reference sequence). The CDR3 covers 14 residues. CDR3 nucleotide sequence: TGCAGTGCTAGAAAAGGGGGTATGAACACTGAAGCTTTCTTT. Translation gives CSARKGGMNTEAFF.

This clonotype was observed a handful of times. The rearrangement links TRBV10-3 to TRBJ1-2, with D unclear. V was clipped by 4 bases and J by 4 bases, with 19 bases between them. Per the germline V gene, CDR1 is ENHRY and CDR2 is SYGVKD. CDR3 length: 16 residues. The CDR3 region is CAISGPAIWSSYGYTF. The CDR3 region has the DNA TGTGCCATCAGTGGCCCGGCCATTTGGTCTAGCTATGGCTACACCTTC.

The chain is built from TRBV5-4 and TRBJ1-4; TRBD1 is a possible D gene (6 bases). Trimming removed 4 bases from V and 8 bases from J, with 15 bases in between. The CDR3 is 14 amino acids. The germline V gene encodes CDR1 SGHNT and CDR2 YYREEE (reference sequence). CDR3 in DNA: TGTGCCAGCAGCATACAGGGTGTAGGGGAAAAACTGTTTTTT. The encoded protein is CASSIQGVGEKLFF.

This clonotype was recorded a few times. In DNA form, the CDR3 reads TGTGCCAGCAGCTTAGGGTTGCAGACCTATGGCTACACCTTC. Encoded protein: CASSLGLQTYGYTF. The V gene is TRBV7-9, the J gene TRBJ1-2; D remains ambiguous. V was trimmed by 1 base and J by 4 bases, leaving 10 bases between them. In germline, CDR1 is SEHNR, CDR2 FQNEAQ (reference sequence). This CDR3 region has 14 residues.

The rearrangement joins TRBV20-1 to TRBJ2-7, with TRBD2 matching 11 bases. The CDR3 length is 14 residues. The ends lost 6 bases at V and 3 bases at J; junction bases unmatched: 7. The germline V gene encodes CDR1 DFQATT and CDR2 SNEGSKA (reference sequence). This CDR3 is CSALPTSGSYEQYF. The CDR3 DNA is TGCAGTGCCCTACCTACTAGCGGGAGCTACGAGCAGTACTTC.

This clonotype was seen ten or more times. The J gene is TRBJ1-2, the V gene TRBV19; D may be TRBD1 (5 bases). CDR1 is LNHDA, CDR2 SQIVND, per germline (reference sequence). The CDR3 is 13 amino acids. Trimming removed 4 bases at V and 3 bases at J, with 9 bases between. The CDR3 DNA is TGTGCCAGTAGTACCTCGGGGCACTATGGCTACACCTTC. Its protein product is CASSTSGHYGYTF.

In DNA form, the CDR3 reads TGTGCTAGTGGTGCCCTGACTCAGTCCTACAATGAGCAGTTCTTC. It yields the protein CASGALTQSYNEQFF. The J gene is TRBJ2-1, the V gene TRBV12-5; no clear D. Trimming removed 5 bases at V and 1 base at J, with 12 bases between. The CDR3 consists of 15 residues. Germline CDR1 and CDR2: LGHNT and FRNRAP.

This clonotype was counted between two and nine times. V gene TRBV6-2 or TRBV6-3 combines with J gene TRBJ2-7; no firm D call. V lost 3 bases to trimming and J lost 7 bases, with 10 bases between them. Germline lookup yields CDR1 MNHEY and CDR2 SVGEGT. CDR3 size: 12 residues. CDR3 protein: CASSYGIWEQYF. CDR3 bases: TGTGCCAGCAGTTATGGTATTTGGGAGCAGTACTTC.

This clonotype was observed a few times. The rearrangement uses TRBV20-1 and TRBJ1-5; D ambiguous. This CDR3 has 14 residues. With 1 base removed from V and 5 bases from J, the gap between germline ends came to 12 bases. CDR1 is DFQATT and CDR2 is SNEGSKA in the germline V gene (reference sequence). CDR3 in amino acids: CSARGPAQDQPQHF. The DNA of the CDR3 is TGCAGTGCTAGAGGACCAGCCCAGGATCAGCCCCAGCATTTT.

The J gene is TRBJ1-1, the V gene TRBV7-9, with D possibly being TRBD1 (5 bases). The V and J ends lost 5 bases and 6 bases respectively, with 16 bases between them. This CDR3 comprises 14 residues. In germline, CDR1 is SEHNR, CDR2 FQNEAQ (reference sequence). The CDR3 loop reads CASSTGAWGPEAFF. For the CDR3, the DNA is TGTGCCAGCAGCACCGGTGCGTGGGGCCCTGAAGCTTTCTTT.

The chain carries TRBV12-3 or TRBV12-4 and TRBJ1-1, with unresolved D. Trimming cost V 4 bases and J 5 bases, with 5 bases left between them. The CDR3 is made up of 11 amino acids. In DNA form, the CDR3 reads TGTGCCAGCAGTTATCGGACTGAAGCTTTCTTT. It translates to CASSYRTEAFF.